In this sample, the clone carrying this TCR beta chain turned up a few times. There are 14 residues in the CDR3. Trimming stripped 1 base from V and 7 bases from J, with 14 bases between. The germline CDR1 and CDR2 sequences are SGHTA and FQGNSA. The data were obtained in a study of early T cells in non-severe SARS-CoV-2 infection. Each CDR3 protein gets one entry after TCRdb re-called the 5' RACE reads with MiXCR. The sample contains 50,000 or so distinct CDR3 sequences, 14% to 15% of which appear only once. This clonotype was obtained from an adult who was a healthcare worker with PCR-confirmed SARS-CoV-2 infection or an uninfected control (not recorded which). This rearrangement joins TRBV7-2 to TRBJ2-7; the D is unclear. Sequences were derived from whole blood, sampled at baseline. The CDR3 region has the DNA TGTGCCAGCAGCTTAGTTATTAGCTTGGAAGAGCAGTACTTC. Translating it yields CASSLVISLEEQYF.